These T cell receptor beta chains were read from a single sample in a study of T-cell reconstitution after alpha-beta-depleted transplantation in children. TCRdb used MiXCR to reprocess the PCR reads, holding one entry per CDR3 protein. The sample carries around 600,000 distinct CDR3 sequences, more than 20% recorded once. Source: PBMCs, mostly from graft donor cells, taken 360 days after TCRalphabeta/CD19-depleted stem cell transplant. The receptors were sampled from a boy less than two years old who had a stem cell transplant for acute myeloid leukemia, so the T cells may come from the graft donor. Both conserved end residues are part of each CDR3. Fields, in order: V gene, clone size, D gene, J gene, CDR3 protein, CDR3 DNA. The D gene is left open where the match is weak. Clone sizes are given selectively: once, few, many, or a class where the clone is expanded.

>TRBV7-6|few|TRBD1|TRBJ1-4
CASSLRGREKLFF
TGTGCCAGCAGCTTAAGGGGGCGTGAAAAACTGTTTTTT
>TRBV14|many|.|TRBJ2-1
CASSPFGRGRINEQFF
TGTGCCAGCAGCCCATTTGGGCGCGGAAGGATTAATGAGCAGTTCTTC
>TRBV5-1|few|.|TRBJ2-5
CASSLDGSPQETQYF
TGCGCCAGCAGCTTGGACGGGAGCCCCCAAGAGACCCAGTACTTC
>TRBV6-1|many|.|TRBJ2-5
CASSETRHPLGVETQYF
TGTGCCAGCAGTGAAACGAGGCACCCCCTGGGAGTAGAGACCCAGTACTTC
>TRBV2|many|.|TRBJ1-5
CASSDANQPQHF
TGTGCCAGCTCGGACGCAAATCAGCCCCAGCATTTT
>TRBV20-1|.|.|TRBJ1-4
CSARDIPGPTYEKLFF
TGCAGTGCTAGAGATATTCCAGGGCCCACCTATGAAAAACTGTTTTTT
>TRBV29-1|many|TRBD1|TRBJ2-5
CSVKVRDSPQETQYF
TGCAGCGTTAAGGTCCGGGACAGTCCACAAGAGACCCAGTACTTC
>TRBV7-6|many|.|TRBJ2-2
CASSLVSGSTNTGELFF
TGTGCCAGCAGCTTAGTATCTGGGTCAACGAACACCGGGGAGCTGTTTTTT
>TRBV7-9|many|.|TRBJ1-1
CASSSGTNTEAFF
TGTGCCAGCAGCAGTGGGACGAACACTGAAGCTTTCTTT
>TRBV12-3/TRBV12-4|many|.|TRBJ2-5
CASSSQPMRETQYF
TGTGCCAGCAGTTCGCAGCCTATGAGAGAGACCCAGTACTTC
>TRBV12-3/TRBV12-4|many|TRBD2|TRBJ2-7
CASSLERGVIYEQYF
TGTGCCAGCAGCTTAGAGCGGGGGGTAATCTACGAGCAGTACTTC
>TRBV20-1|many|.|TRBJ1-1
CSAKRHRDTEAFF
TGCAGTGCTAAGCGACATAGGGATACTGAAGCTTTCTTT
>TRBV24-1|.|.|TRBJ2-2
CATSGSSAAGELFF
TGTGCCACCAGTGGTTCCTCGGCGGCCGGGGAGCTGTTTTTT
>TRBV29-1|many|.|TRBJ2-5
CSVGEGRSGETQYF
TGCAGCGTTGGTGAGGGGAGATCTGGAGAGACCCAGTACTTC
>TRBV20-1|.|.|TRBJ1-3
CSARGNTIYF
TGCAGTGCTAGAGGAAACACCATATATTTT
>TRBV12-3/TRBV12-4|many|TRBD2|TRBJ2-1
CASSGLAGGPSYNEQFF
TGTGCCAGCAGCGGACTAGCGGGGGGGCCCTCCTACAATGAGCAGTTCTTC